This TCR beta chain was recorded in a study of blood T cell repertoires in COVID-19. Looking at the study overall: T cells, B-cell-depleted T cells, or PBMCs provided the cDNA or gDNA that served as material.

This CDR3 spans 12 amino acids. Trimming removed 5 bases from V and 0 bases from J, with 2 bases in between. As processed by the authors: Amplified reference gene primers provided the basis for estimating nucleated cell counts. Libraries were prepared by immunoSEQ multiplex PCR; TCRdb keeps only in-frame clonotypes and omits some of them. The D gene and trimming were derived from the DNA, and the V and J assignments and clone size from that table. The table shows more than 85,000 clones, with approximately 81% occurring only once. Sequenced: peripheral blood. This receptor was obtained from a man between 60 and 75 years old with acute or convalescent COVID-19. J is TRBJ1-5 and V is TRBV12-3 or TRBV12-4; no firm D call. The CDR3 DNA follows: TGTGCCAGCAGTCATAGCAATCAGCCCCAGCATTTT. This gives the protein CASSHSNQPQHF.